Listed here is a single T cell receptor beta chain. This sample is drawn from a study of OX40 agonist ivuxolimab in advanced cancers. The overall study: Patients were given ivuxolimab, an antibody that agonizes OX40 (CD134). Patients received intravenous ivuxolimab every 2 weeks at 0.01 to 10 mg/kg.

Libraries were prepared by immunoSEQ multiplex PCR; TCRdb keeps only in-frame clonotypes and omits some of them. The sample shows fewer than 65,000 clones, 70% to 90% of them seen only once. The CDR3 contains 14 residues. The germline CDR1 and CDR2 sequences are KGHSH and LQKENI. J lost 2 bases, V lost 4 bases, and 3 bases had no gene match. This chain connects TRBV18 to TRBJ1-1; 8 nucleotides line up with TRBD1. The receptor was derived from an adult with an advanced solid tumor such as melanoma, head and neck, liver or kidney cancer. Sequencing used CD4+ or CD8+ T cells sorted from blood, obtained in a trial of the OX40 agonist ivuxolimab. Written as DNA, the CDR3 is TGTGCCAGCTCACTGGACAGGGCCAACACTGAAGCTTTCTTT. Translated, it gives CASSLDRANTEAFF.